A single sample is the source of the 10 T cell receptor beta chains below, sequenced in a study of blood T cell repertoires in COVID-19. The method was immunoSEQ multiplex PCR; TCRdb's version includes in-frame clones alone and lacks a portion of them. Among 250,000 to 300,000 clones, about nine tenths were seen once, and the ten largest hold around 1.1%. Sequencing was carried out using PBMCs or T cells enriched from blood (not recorded which). The source of these receptors is a woman aged 30 to 39 who had recovered from COVID-19.

Comments on this clone: At one of its ends the junction is not consistent with the germline gene, which may arise from a read error. J is TRBJ2-5 and V is TRBV7-7; weak D call: TRBD1 (7 bases). The germline CDR1 and CDR2 sequences are SSHAT and FNYEAQ (reference sequence). This CDR3 spans 16 amino acids. In nucleotides, the CDR3 is TGTGCTAGCAGGCTCGCGAGGGGCGGGACAGAAGAGACCCAGTACTTC. Translating it yields CASRLARGGTEETQYF.

The chain carries TRBV27 and TRBJ2-7, with D possibly TRBD1 on 6 matching bases. V was pared by 3 bases and J by 2 bases, with 14 bases between. CDR1 and CDR2 (germline): MNHEY, SMNVEV (reference sequence). This CDR3 is 15 amino acids long. CDR3 DNA sequence: TGTGCCAGCAGTTTGGCGGCAGGGGCACCCTACGAGCAGTACTTC. Translated: CASSLAAGAPYEQYF.

This chain connects TRBV9 to TRBJ2-3; tentatively, D is TRBD2 (6 bases). CDR1 and CDR2 (germline): SGDLS, YYNGEE. V lost 3 bases to trimming and J lost 4 bases, with 12 bases between them. The CDR3 spans 14 residues. The CDR3 reads CASSAGSFADTQYF. For the CDR3, the DNA is TGTGCCAGCAGCGCCGGGAGTTTTGCAGATACGCAGTATTTT.

The chain has TRBV18 and TRBJ1-1; D is possibly TRBD1 (6 bases). V was shortened by 5 bases and J by 5 bases, with 18 bases between the two germline ends. This CDR3 has 15 amino acids. CDR1 and CDR2 from the germline V gene are KGHSH and LQKENI. The CDR3 reads CASSSLTGLTTEAFF. The CDR3 bases are TGTGCCAGCTCATCTCTAACAGGGCTTACGACTGAAGCTTTCTTT.

The chain combines TRBV7-6 with TRBJ2-1, with 7 bases matching TRBD2. Germline CDR1 and CDR2: SGHVS and FNYEAQ. With 2 bases clipped from V and 8 bases from J, the junction kept 9 bases outside the gene matches. The CDR3 sequence is 15 residues long. As DNA, the CDR3 is TGTGCCAGCAGCTTAAGCGCGGGAGATCGGGATGAGCAGTTCTTC. Its translation: CASSLSAGDRDEQFF.

V usage is TRBV7-2 and J usage is TRBJ1-1, with D maybe TRBD1 (6 bases). CDR3 size: 13 residues. CDR1 SGHTA and CDR2 FQGNSA come from the germline V gene. The V and J ends lost 5 bases and 6 bases respectively, with 13 bases between them. CDR3 nucleotide sequence: TGTGCCAGCAGCCCACGGGACATATCTGAAGCTTTCTTT. Protein sequence: CASSPRDISEAFF. Full variable domain (rest looked up from reference TRBV7-2 and TRBJ1-1): GAGVSQSPSNKVTEKGKDVELRCDPISGHTALYWYRQSLGQGLEFLIYFQGNSAPDKSGLPSDRFSAERTGGSVSTLTIQRTQQEDSAVYLCASSPRDISEAFFGQGTRLTVV.

This chain links TRBV5-4 with TRBJ2-7, with TRBD2 identical over 10 bases. V gave up 4 bases and J gave up 0 bases; unmatched junction bases: 16. The CDR3 is 19 residues long. The germline gives CDR1 SGHNT, CDR2 YYREEE (reference sequence). CDR3 bases: TGTGCCAGCAGCCCAGGGGGGCCGGGACTAGCGCCAAGCTCCTACGAGCAGTACTTC. Translated, it gives CASSPGGPGLAPSSYEQYF.

The chain is built from TRBV2 and TRBJ2-7; 7 bases agree with TRBD2. The CDR3 has 15 residues. The germline V gene has CDR1 SNHLY and CDR2 FYNNEI. V was clipped by 1 base and J by 5 bases; unmatched bases: 8. The CDR3 DNA follows: TGTGCCAGCAGTGAAGGGCGGGAGAAAACCCACGAGCAGTACTTC. Protein: CASSEGREKTHEQYF.

CDR3 in amino acids: CASSLLPGLAYNEQFF. The CDR3 DNA sequence: TGTGCCAGTAGTCTTCTACCGGGACTAGCCTACAATGAGCAGTTCTTC. The rearrangement links TRBV19 to TRBJ2-1, with 8 bases aligning to TRBD2. From germline, CDR1 is LNHDA and CDR2 SQIVND (reference sequence). The J segment lost 2 bases and the V segment lost 5 bases, leaving 8 bases of the junction unmatched. The CDR3 contains 16 residues.

This clone has just a few counts. V gene TRBV6-5 combines with J gene TRBJ2-6; D not certain. Trimming removed 6 bases from V and 0 bases from J, with 9 bases in between. The germline CDR1 and CDR2 sequences are MNHEY and SVGAGI. CDR3 size: 15 residues. The CDR3 is CASSSPGSGANVLTF. The CDR3 DNA is TGTGCCAGCAGCTCCCCAGGCTCTGGGGCCAACGTCCTGACTTTC.